This TCR beta chain was retrieved from a study of OX40 agonist ivuxolimab in advanced cancers. For the wider study: Ivuxolimab was a fully human IgG2 agonistic monoclonal antibody targeting the costimulatory receptor OX40 (CD134). Intravenous ivuxolimab was administered to patients every 2 weeks at six dose levels: 0.01, 0.1, 0.3, 1.5, 3 and 10 mg/kg. Partial responses were achieved by three dose-escalation patients, of whom one had hepatocellular carcinoma and two had cutaneous melanoma. The dose-escalation cohort was 80% to 90% male with a mean age of about 60 years, ranging from about 23 to 85. The paper describes the monotherapy dose-escalation part (N of about 47 patients) of the phase I trial of ivuxolimab. The point of sequencing TCRbeta in the periphery was to test whether ivuxolimab changed TCR sequence diversity and drove clonal T-cell expansion. Patients were allowed to have had prior anti-PD-1, anti-PD-L1 or anti-CTLA-4 therapy, and approximately 41% of the dose-escalation patients had previously received checkpoint inhibitors. Of the roughly 51 patients in dose escalation, about 20 had hepatocellular carcinoma, approximately 15 had melanoma, 9 had renal cell carcinoma and 9 had head and neck cancer.

A distance of 9 bases separates the germline ends of V and J, which lose 9 bases and 3 bases respectively. The germline V gene encodes CDR1 LNHNV and CDR2 YYDKDF (reference sequence). Including cysteine and phenylalanine, the CDR3 has 12 amino acids. This entry keeps only the CDR3 DNA: 36 bases, framed from base 1. Patients with a history of autoimmune disease or receiving systemic immunosuppression were excluded from the trial. In every dose cohort, peripheral blood was drawn for TCR sequencing at baseline, cycle 4 day 1, and cycle 7 day 1. The samples were drawn from a first-in-human, open-label, multicenter phase I dose-escalation trial of ivuxolimab. Adults with locally advanced or metastatic head and neck squamous cell, hepatocellular, melanoma or renal cell carcinoma were enrolled in the trial. CD4+ and CD8+ T cells were sorted separately from peripheral blood before TCR sequencing. Genomic DNA was extracted from sorted cells for sequencing of the TCRbeta CDR3 region. TCRbeta CDR3 regions were sequenced using the immunoSEQ Assay. TCRdb took over this immuneACCESS table, retaining in-frame rearrangements with V and J assigned. Such tables are incomplete; in checked studies, under half of the missing clones stem from an unresolved V gene, and the remainder is unexplained. Across this sample there are about 48,000 clones, with about 86% seen only once. Of the sample, around a tenth falls within the top ten clones.

On this clone: Its antigen is currently not known. The input lacks base qualities; no much larger clone sits a single base away.

General findings and caveats noted by the study authors: The antigen specificity of the clonally expanded peripheral T cells was not determined. In the 0.1-3.0 mg/kg groups, partial responders had among the lowest normalized peripheral clonal expansion, particularly in CD8+ T cells. Low levels of normalized T-cell clonal expansion were also shown by some nonresponding patients. On average, CD8+ T cells showed more expanded clones than CD4+ T cells after ivuxolimab. At doses from 0.1 to 3.0 mg/kg, clonal expansion was seen in both CD4+ and CD8+ blood T cells between baseline and week 6.

The V and J segments used are TRBV15 and TRBJ1-3, with no D gene named confidently. The starting material was CD4+ or CD8+ T cells sorted from blood, obtained in a trial of the OX40 agonist ivuxolimab. This sequence was found in an adult with an advanced solid tumor such as melanoma, head and neck, liver or kidney cancer. The CDR3 amino acid sequence is: CATQGSGNTIYF. The DNA sequence is TGTGCCACACAAGGAAGTGGAAACACCATATATTTT.